The T cell receptor (beta chain) under discussion was sequenced for a study of T cells after posttransplantation cyclophosphamide. Comment on this clone: Its antigen is not known.

Whole-study results and caveats: Donor-recipient repertoire similarity was low at 1-2 months, rising over year one. After PTCy, TRB diversity resembled that of CNI/methotrexate controls.

Generated by immunoSEQ multiplex PCR, the TCRdb table keeps only in-frame clones and is missing some. The table lists tens of thousands of clones, around nine tenths of them singletons, with less than 3.5% in the top ten. This TCR was sampled from a woman in her forties or fifties in good health and a related stem cell transplant donor. Sequenced: PBMCs.

The CDR3 DNA follows: TGTGCCAGCAGTACACAGATTCCCTACAATGAGCAGTTCTTC. It encodes CASSTQIPYNEQFF. This chain links TRBV27 with TRBJ2-1; D gene unclear. Germline V gene sequence: CDR1 MNHEY, CDR2 SMNVEV (reference sequence). Trimming left V 5 bases short and J 2 bases short, with 10 bases between. The CDR3 sequence is 14 residues long.